This T cell receptor (beta chain) was documented in a study of T-cell reconstitution after alpha-beta-depleted transplantation in children. Unique molecular identifiers featured in how the TCRbeta library was prepared. TCRdb independently ran MiXCR on the PCR reads; one entry per CDR3 protein. The profile shows 190,000 or so distinct CDR3 sequences, about 15% of them singletons. This clonotype was detected ten times or more. Trimming removed 1 base from V and 7 bases from J, with 10 bases in between. The CDR3 spans 13 residues. Germline V gene sequence: CDR1 MGHRA, CDR2 YSYEKL. This chain connects TRBV4-1 to TRBJ1-2; D is unresolved. The sequences come from PBMCs from the stem cell graft donor, collected from the stem cell graft. This clonotype was obtained from a human donor who donated a stem cell graft to a child with acute lymphoblastic leukemia. The CDR3 here is CASSQAYSFGYTF. CDR3 in DNA: TGCGCCAGCAGCCAAGCCTACAGCTTTGGCTACACCTTC.